The source of this T cell receptor beta chain is a study of vaccination and CD4 T cells after COVID-19. About the study: With a range of 35 to 161, the median interval from diagnosis to drawing post-COVID samples was about 100 days. Each control culture was treated with a CEFX pool, an HIV-1 Nef pool, or no peptide.

Documented treatment: approximately 10-day PBMC culture with coronavirus spike peptide pools or control peptides (ViraFEST assay). Comment on this clonotype: Its antigen is unknown.

An Oncomine TCR Beta short-read assay was used to sequence the DNA from cultured CD4+ T cells. TCRdb independently ran MiXCR on the PCR reads; one entry per CDR3 protein. The table includes under 11,000 distinct CDR3 sequences, roughly 40% detected once. Germline V gene sequence: CDR1 GTSNPN, CDR2 SVGIG (reference sequence). Unmatched junction bases numbered 7, after V lost 4 bases and J lost 4 bases. This CDR3 is 14 amino acids long. The sequence was obtained from a human donor who had recovered from COVID-19. The chain employs TRBV30 and TRBJ2-1; 7 nucleotides align to TRBD1. Specimen: CD4+ T cells from blood, cultured in vitro. The CDR3 sequence: CAWNPGQSYNEQFF. The CDR3 nucleotides read TGTGCCTGGAACCCGGGACAGAGTTACAATGAGCAGTTCTTC.